This T cell receptor (beta chain) comes out of a study of shared clonotypes between healthy human individuals. Researchers ran the assay at a deep level. This table comes from immunoSEQ multiplex PCR, and its TCRdb copy is limited to in-frame clones, with some not included. Of 2,100,000 or so clones listed, approximately 94% are singletons. Germline CDR1 and CDR2: SGHAT and FQNNGV. Trimming took 3 bases from V and 1 from J; bases not matched to a gene: 10. The CDR3 length is 18 residues. The source of this sequence is a man aged 18 to 30 in good health. Sequencing used naive CD4+ T cells sorted from blood. The sample's subset: CD45RA+ positively selected. The chain is built from TRBV11-2 and TRBJ2-3; 10 bases match TRBD1. CDR3 sequence reads: CASSFAGTGAPGTDTQYF. DNA of the CDR3: TGTGCCAGCAGCTTTGCCGGGACAGGGGCGCCGGGCACAGATACGCAGTATTTT.